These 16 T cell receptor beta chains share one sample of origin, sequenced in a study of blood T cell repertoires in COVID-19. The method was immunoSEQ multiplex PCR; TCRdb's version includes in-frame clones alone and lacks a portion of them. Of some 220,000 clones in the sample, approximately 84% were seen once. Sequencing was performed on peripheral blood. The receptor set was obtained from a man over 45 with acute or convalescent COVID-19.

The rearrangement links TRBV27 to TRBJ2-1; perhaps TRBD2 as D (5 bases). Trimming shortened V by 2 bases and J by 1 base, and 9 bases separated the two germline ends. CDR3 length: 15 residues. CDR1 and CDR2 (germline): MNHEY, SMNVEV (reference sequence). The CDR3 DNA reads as TGTGCCAGCAGTTTAGGCGGGCAATCCTACAATGAGCAGTTCTTC. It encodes CASSLGGQSYNEQFF.

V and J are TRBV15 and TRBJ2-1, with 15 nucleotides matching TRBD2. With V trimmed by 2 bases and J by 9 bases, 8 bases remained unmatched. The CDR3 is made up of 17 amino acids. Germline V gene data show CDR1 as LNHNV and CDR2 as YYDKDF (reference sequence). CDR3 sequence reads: CATSRPDWTSGRGEQFF. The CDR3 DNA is TGTGCCACCAGCAGACCTGACTGGACTAGCGGGAGGGGTGAGCAGTTCTTC.

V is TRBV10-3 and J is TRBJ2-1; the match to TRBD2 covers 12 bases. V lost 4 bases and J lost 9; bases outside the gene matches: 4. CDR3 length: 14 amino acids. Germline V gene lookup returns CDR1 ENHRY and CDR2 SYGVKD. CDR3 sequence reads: CAISGLAGVGEQFF. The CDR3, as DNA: TGTGCCATCAGTGGACTAGCGGGAGTGGGTGAGCAGTTCTTC.

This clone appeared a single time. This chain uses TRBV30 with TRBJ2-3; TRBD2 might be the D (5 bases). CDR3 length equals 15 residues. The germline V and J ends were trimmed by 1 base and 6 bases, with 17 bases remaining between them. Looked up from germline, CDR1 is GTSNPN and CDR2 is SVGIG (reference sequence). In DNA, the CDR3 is TGTGCCTGGAGTGGCCTGAGATCCCGAGGGGATACGCAGTATTTT. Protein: CAWSGLRSRGDTQYF. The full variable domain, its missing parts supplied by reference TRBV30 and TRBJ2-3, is SQTIHQWPATLVQPVGSPLSLECTVEGTSNPNLYWYRQAAGRGLQLLFYSVGIGQISSEVPQNLSASRPQDRQFILSSKKLLLSDSGFYLCAWSGLRSRGDTQYFGPGTRLTVL.

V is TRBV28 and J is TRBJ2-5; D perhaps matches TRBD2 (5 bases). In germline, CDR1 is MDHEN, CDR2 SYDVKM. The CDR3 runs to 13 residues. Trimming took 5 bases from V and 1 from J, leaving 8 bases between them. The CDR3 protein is CASSGLTQETQYF. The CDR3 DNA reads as TGTGCCAGCAGTGGACTCACCCAAGAGACCCAGTACTTC.

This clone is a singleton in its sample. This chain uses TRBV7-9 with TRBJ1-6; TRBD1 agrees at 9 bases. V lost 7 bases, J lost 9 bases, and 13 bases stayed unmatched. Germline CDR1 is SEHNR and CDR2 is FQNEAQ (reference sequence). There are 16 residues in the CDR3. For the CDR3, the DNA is TGTGCCAGCACCACCTCTCTGGGACAGGGTATTTCACCCCTCCACTTT. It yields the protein CASTTSLGQGISPLHF.

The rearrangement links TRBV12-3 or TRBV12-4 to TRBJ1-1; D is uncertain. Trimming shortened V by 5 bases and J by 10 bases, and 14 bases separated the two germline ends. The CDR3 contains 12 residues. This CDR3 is CASSPTDERAFF. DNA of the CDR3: TGTGCCAGCAGTCCCACAGACGAACGAGCTTTCTTT.

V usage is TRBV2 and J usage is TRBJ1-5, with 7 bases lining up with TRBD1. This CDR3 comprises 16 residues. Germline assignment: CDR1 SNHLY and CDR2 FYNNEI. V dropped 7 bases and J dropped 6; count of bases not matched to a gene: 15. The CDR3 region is CASILRQGMSGQPQHF. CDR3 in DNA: TGTGCCAGCATTTTACGACAGGGTATGTCGGGTCAGCCCCAGCATTTT.

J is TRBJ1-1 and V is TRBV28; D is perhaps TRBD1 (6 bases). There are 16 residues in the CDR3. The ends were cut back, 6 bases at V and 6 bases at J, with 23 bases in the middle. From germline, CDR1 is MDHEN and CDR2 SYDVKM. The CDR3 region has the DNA TGTGCCAGCAGCTTTCCGACAGGTTCCCCGAAACCTGAAGCTTTCTTT. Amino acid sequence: CASSFPTGSPKPEAFF.

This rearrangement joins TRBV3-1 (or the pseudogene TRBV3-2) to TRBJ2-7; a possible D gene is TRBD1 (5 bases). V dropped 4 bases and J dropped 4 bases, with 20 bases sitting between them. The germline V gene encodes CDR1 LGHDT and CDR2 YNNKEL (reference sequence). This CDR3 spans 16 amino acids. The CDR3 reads CASSPTPARVGYEQYF. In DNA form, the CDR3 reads TGTGCCAGCAGCCCCACCCCCGCCAGGGTAGGGTACGAGCAGTACTTC.

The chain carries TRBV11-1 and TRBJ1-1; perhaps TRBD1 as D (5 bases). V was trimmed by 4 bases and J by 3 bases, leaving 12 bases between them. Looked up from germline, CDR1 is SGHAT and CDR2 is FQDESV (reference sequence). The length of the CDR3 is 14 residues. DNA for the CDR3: TGTGCCAGCAGCTCCCGGGACTTCCACACTGAAGCTTTCTTT. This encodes CASSSRDFHTEAFF.

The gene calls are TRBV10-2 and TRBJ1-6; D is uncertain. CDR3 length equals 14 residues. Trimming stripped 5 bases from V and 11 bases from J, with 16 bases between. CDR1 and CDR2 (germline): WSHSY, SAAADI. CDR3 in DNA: TGCGCCAGCAGTCCACACCGGAGGGAAGCACCCCTCCACTTT. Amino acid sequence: CASSPHRREAPLHF.

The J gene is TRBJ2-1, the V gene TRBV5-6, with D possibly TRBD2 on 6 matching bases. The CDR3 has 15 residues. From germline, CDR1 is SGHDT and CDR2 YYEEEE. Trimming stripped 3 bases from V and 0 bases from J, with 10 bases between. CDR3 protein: CASSSGLRSYNEQFF. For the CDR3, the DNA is TGTGCCAGCAGCTCGGGACTGCGCTCCTACAATGAGCAGTTCTTC.

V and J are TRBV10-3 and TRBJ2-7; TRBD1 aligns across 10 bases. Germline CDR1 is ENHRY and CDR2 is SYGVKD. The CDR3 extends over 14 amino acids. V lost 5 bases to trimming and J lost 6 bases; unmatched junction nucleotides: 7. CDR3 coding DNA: TGTGCCATCAGTCCCGGGACAGGGGTCTCCGAGCAGTACTTC. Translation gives CAISPGTGVSEQYF.

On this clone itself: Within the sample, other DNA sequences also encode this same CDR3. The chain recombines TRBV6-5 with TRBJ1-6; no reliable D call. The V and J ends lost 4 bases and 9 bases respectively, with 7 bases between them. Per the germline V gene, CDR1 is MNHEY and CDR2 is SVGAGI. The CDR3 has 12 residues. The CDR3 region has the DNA TGTGCCAGCAGTTCAGGATTTTCACCCCTCCACTTT. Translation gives CASSSGFSPLHF.

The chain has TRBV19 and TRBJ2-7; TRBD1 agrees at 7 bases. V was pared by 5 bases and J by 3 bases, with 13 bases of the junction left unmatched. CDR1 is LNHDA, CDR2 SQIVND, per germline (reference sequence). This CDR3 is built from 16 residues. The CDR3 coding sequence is TGTGCCAGTAGTGACCCATCAAAGGACAGGTTCTACGAGCAGTACTTC. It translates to CASSDPSKDRFYEQYF.